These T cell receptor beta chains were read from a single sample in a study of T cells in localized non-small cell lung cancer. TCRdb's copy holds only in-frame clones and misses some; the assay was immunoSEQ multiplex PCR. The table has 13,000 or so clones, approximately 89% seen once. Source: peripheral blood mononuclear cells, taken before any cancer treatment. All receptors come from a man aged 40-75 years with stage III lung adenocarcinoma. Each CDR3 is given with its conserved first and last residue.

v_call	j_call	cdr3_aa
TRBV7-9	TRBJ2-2	CASSYTSGNGELFF
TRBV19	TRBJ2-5	CATQTGLKETQYF
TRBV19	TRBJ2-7	CASAEGQGSTYEQYF
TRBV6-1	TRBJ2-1	CATYKRLYGEQFF
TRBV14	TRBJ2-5	CASSLRDRGHQETQYF
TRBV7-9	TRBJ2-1	CASRPGSSYNEQFF
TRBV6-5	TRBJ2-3	CASSLGLAGAGTQYF
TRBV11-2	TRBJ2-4	CASSVDMGNIQYF
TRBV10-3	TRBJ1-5	CAIRRDGYSNQPQHF
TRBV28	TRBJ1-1	CASNPVGYPEAFF
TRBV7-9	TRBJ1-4	CASSQSGGTNEKLFF
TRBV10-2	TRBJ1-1	CASMVVRGDTEAFF
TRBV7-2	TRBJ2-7	CASSLSLEGGYEQYF
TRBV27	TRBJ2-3	CASSPPGTGGTDTQYF
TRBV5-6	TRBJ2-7	CASSFQSSYEQYF
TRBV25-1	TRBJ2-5	CATDSGRLGETQYF
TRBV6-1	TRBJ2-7	CASSESEATEQYF
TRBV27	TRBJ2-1	CASSPTSGNYNEQFF
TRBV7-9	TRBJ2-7	CASSLESSGSSRSYEQYF
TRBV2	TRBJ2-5	CASTLRTQRETQYF
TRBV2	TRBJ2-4	CASRADPQTAKNIQYF
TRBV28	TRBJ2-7	CASSLSSGYRSYEQYF
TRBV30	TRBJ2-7	CAWSVKVEQYF
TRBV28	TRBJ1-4	CASSRTGVRGEKLFF
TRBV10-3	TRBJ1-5	CAISGQGVNQPQHF
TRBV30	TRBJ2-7	CAWSKGGEQYF
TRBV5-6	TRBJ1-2	CASSFGTTNYGYTF
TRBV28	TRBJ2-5	CASSPQGPETQYF
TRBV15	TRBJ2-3	CATSRGREGSSYTQYF
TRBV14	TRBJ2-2	CASSQLGGELFF
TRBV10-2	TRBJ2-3	CASSVTGGISTDTQYF
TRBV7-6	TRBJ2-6	CASSLDGGSLSGANVLTF
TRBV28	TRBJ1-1	CASSSGTLNTEAFF
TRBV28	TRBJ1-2	CASSLGNYGYTF
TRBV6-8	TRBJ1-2	CASSWTYGYTF
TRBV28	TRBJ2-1	CASSLANEQFF
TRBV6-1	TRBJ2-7	CASSDMSTLISEQYF